What follows are 2 T cell receptor beta chains derived from one specimen sequenced in a study of T cells after posttransplantation cyclophosphamide. Some clones are missing from TCRdb's copy, which holds only in-frame ones; the method was immunoSEQ multiplex PCR. Singletons are absent from the sample, which has tens of thousands of clones. Sequencing used PBMCs. All receptors derive from a man aged 50-59 years in good health, CMV-negative, and a related stem cell transplant donor.

This clone was seen ten or more times. The CDR3 bases are TGTGCCAGCAGTTACTCGATCAGCGGAGCCTACGAGCAGTACTTC. Protein product: CASSYSISGAYEQYF. The V and J genes are TRBV6-5 and TRBJ2-7, with a tentative D call TRBD2 (5 bases). CDR1 is MNHEY and CDR2 is SVGAGI in the germline V gene. The V end was cut by 0 bases, the J end by 2 bases, with 11 bases between. The CDR3 has 15 amino acids.

This clone was detected many times. The rearrangement uses TRBV9 and TRBJ2-7; a possible D gene is TRBD2 (5 bases). The V gene lost 4 bases and the J gene lost 8 bases, with 10 bases spanning the gap. The germline gives CDR1 SGDLS, CDR2 YYNGEE. The CDR3 runs 11 residues. The CDR3 loop is CASSPGEKQYF. In nucleotides, the CDR3 is TGTGCCAGCAGCCCCGGGGAGAAGCAGTACTTC.